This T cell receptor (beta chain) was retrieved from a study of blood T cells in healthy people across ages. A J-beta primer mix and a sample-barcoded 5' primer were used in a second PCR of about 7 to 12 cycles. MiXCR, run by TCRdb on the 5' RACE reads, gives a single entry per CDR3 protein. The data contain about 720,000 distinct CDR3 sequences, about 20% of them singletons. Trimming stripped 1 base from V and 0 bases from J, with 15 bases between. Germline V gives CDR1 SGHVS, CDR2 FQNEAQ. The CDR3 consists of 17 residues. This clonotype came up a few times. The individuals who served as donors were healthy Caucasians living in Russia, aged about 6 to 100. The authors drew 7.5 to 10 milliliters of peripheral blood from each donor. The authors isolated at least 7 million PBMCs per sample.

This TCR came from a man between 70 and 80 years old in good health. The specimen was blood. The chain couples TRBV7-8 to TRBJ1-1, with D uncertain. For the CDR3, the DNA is TGTGCCAGCAGCTTAGTCGGTACAGTCCATATGAACACTGAAGCTTTCTTT. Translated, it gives CASSLVGTVHMNTEAFF.